The clone carrying this TCR beta chain was recorded a few times. The antigen is undetermined. Primers included in the PCR were 60 Vbeta and 13 Jbeta primers. TCRdb keeps only in-frame clones here, not all; method: immunoSEQ multiplex PCR. The table records some 130,000 clones, nearly 80% of them present only once. The data are from a study of cytomegalovirus exposure and HLA in healthy donors. Germline CDR1 is LNHDA and CDR2 is SQIVND (reference sequence). The ends were cut back, 3 bases at V and 4 bases at J, with 15 bases in the middle. This CDR3 spans 15 amino acids. Overall study findings and caveats: Productive rates of about 90% or about 30% were seen for most TCR beta V segments in an earlier analysis. At a 0.05 false discovery rate, a later analysis found 18,000 or so TCR beta sequences to be associated with HLA alleles.

The sample was PBMCs. The TCR was taken from a male donor in good health and CMV-seronegative. The rearrangement links TRBV19 to TRBJ1-1; D may be TRBD1 (6 bases). The DNA for the CDR3 is TGTGCCAGTAGTATGGGGGCAGGGAGGGGCACTGAAGCTTTCTTT. Its translation is CASSMGAGRGTEAFF.